Each of the 27 T cell receptor beta chains below was sequenced from the same sample in a study of cytomegalovirus exposure and HLA in healthy donors (dated by TCRdb to between 2016 and 2019). Libraries came from the immunoSEQ multiplex PCR assay. A mixture of 60 forward primers for TCR Vbeta segments and 13 reverse primers for TCR Jbeta segments was used in the multiplex PCR. TCRdb carries this immuneACCESS record with in-frame sequences only. Its versions omit some clonotypes, under half of them owing to an unresolved V gene in the studies checked, with the rest unexplained. Counted in this sample were about 160,000 clones; just under 80% of them appeared once. Roughly 1.2% of the sample is taken by the ten largest. The sequencing sample was made of PBMCs. These receptors were taken from a woman aged 45-65 years in good health and CMV-seronegative.

The rearrangement uses TRBV5-1 and TRBJ2-1; 9 nucleotides line up with TRBD2. V shed 4 bases, J shed 0 bases, and the junction held 11 bases outside the gene matches. This CDR3 has 18 residues. Germline values: CDR1 SGHRS, CDR2 YFSETQ. The CDR3 DNA follows: TGCGCCAGCAGCGGTCCCGGGACTAGCCAGAGCTCCTACAATGAGCAGTTCTTC. This translates into CASSGPGTSQSSYNEQFF.

The chain uses TRBV18 and TRBJ2-7, with D possibly matching TRBD1 (6 bases). The germline V gene encodes CDR1 KGHSH and CDR2 LQKENI. The CDR3 is 15 residues long. Trimming stripped 5 bases from V and 3 bases from J, with 17 bases between. The CDR3 loop reads CASSSRAGANYEQYF. CDR3 nucleotides: TGTGCCAGCTCAAGTAGGGCAGGGGCGAACTACGAGCAGTACTTC. The whole variable domain, filled in from reference TRBV18 and TRBJ2-7, reads NAGVMQNPRHLVRRRGQEARLRCSPMKGHSHVYWYRQLPEEGLKFMVYLQKENIIDESGMPKERFSAEFPKEGPSILRIQQVVRGDSAAYFCASSSRAGANYEQYFGPGTRLTVT.

In its sample, this clone was seen a few times. This chain joins TRBV5-5 and TRBJ1-5; TRBD1 matches at 9 bases. This CDR3 has 16 amino acids. The V segment lost 3 bases and the J segment 3 bases; nucleotides outside the gene matches: 7. Germline values: CDR1 SGHKS, CDR2 YYEKEE (reference sequence). The CDR3 reads CASSSPGTGLNQPQHF. The CDR3 coding sequence is TGTGCCAGCAGCTCTCCCGGGACAGGGCTCAATCAGCCCCAGCATTTT.

The chain uses TRBV13 and TRBJ2-1; a possible D gene is TRBD2 (6 bases). Germline CDR1 is PRHDT and CDR2 is FYEKMQ (reference sequence). The CDR3 length is 14 residues. With 5 bases removed from V and 2 bases from J, the gap between germline ends came to 10 bases. For the CDR3, the DNA is TGTGCCAGCAGCCTCTCGGGGGCCTACAATGAGCAGTTCTTC. Its protein product is CASSLSGAYNEQFF.

The chain couples TRBV25-1 to TRBJ1-2; perhaps TRBD1 as D (5 bases). Deletions cut 5 bases from V and 6 bases from J, with 16 bases between. The CDR3 length is 14 residues. Germline lookup yields CDR1 MGHDK and CDR2 SYGVNS. The DNA for the CDR3 is TGTGCCAGCAGTAGGGAGGGGAGTTGGGATGGCTACACCTTC. Protein sequence: CASSREGSWDGYTF.

The V and J genes are TRBV15 and TRBJ1-1, with D possibly being TRBD1 (6 bases). The CDR3 is 16 residues long. CDR1 and CDR2 from the germline V gene are LNHNV and YYDKDF (reference sequence). Trimming cost V 5 bases and J 3 bases, with 19 bases left between them. In nucleotides, the CDR3 is TGTGCCACCAGCCCTCGGACTCCGGGACAATACACTGAAGCTTTCTTT. Its translation: CATSPRTPGQYTEAFF.

This clone was seen a handful of times. This chain joins TRBV5-1 and TRBJ2-3, with no clear D. Between the trimmed V and J ends, which lost 2 bases and 4 bases, there was a span of 14 bases. The CDR3 runs to 15 residues. The germline V gene has CDR1 SGHRS and CDR2 YFSETQ. CDR3 residues: CASSLLGSVADTQYF. In nucleotides, the CDR3 is TGCGCCAGCAGCTTACTCGGGTCGGTCGCAGATACGCAGTATTTT.

This clone was picked up a small number of times. In nucleotides, the CDR3 is TGTGCCAGCAGCTTGGGGACAGTCCAAGAGACCCAGTACTTC. This gives the protein CASSLGTVQETQYF. The rearrangement joins TRBV5-4 to TRBJ2-5; tentatively, D is TRBD1 (6 bases). Germline loops: CDR1 SGHNT, CDR2 YYREEE (reference sequence). The CDR3 sequence is 14 residues long. The germline V and J ends were trimmed by 0 bases and 1 base, with 7 bases remaining between them.

V usage is TRBV5-4 and J usage is TRBJ1-2, with 7 nucleotides matching TRBD1. The CDR3 totals 14 residues. Germline V gene data show CDR1 as SGHNT and CDR2 as YYREEE (reference sequence). J was trimmed by 2 bases and V by 1 base; bases with no gene match: 2. In DNA form, the CDR3 reads TGTGCCAGCAGCTTGTTAGGGGGCAACTATGGCTACACCTTC. Protein: CASSLLGGNYGYTF.

V usage is TRBV15 and J usage is TRBJ1-5, with TRBD1 matching over 9 bases. CDR3 size: 15 residues. Germline assignment: CDR1 LNHNV and CDR2 YYDKDF (reference sequence). V shed 3 bases and J 9 bases; nucleotides not matched to a gene: 9. The CDR3 DNA reads TGTGCCACCAGCAGGCTACCGGGACAGGGCCCGCCCCAGCATTTT. Translated: CATSRLPGQGPPQHF.

V and J are TRBV5-1 and TRBJ2-2, with 12 bases identical to TRBD2. V was clipped by 8 bases and J by 3 bases; unmatched bases: 5. CDR1 and CDR2 from the germline V gene are SGHRS and YFSETQ. The CDR3 covers 15 residues. The CDR3 spells CASNRLAGDTGELFF. The CDR3, as DNA: TGCGCCAGTAACCGACTAGCGGGGGACACCGGGGAGCTGTTTTTT.

The genes are TRBV7-7 and TRBJ2-7; D possibly corresponds to TRBD1 (6 bases). The germline V gene has CDR1 SSHAT and CDR2 FNYEAQ (reference sequence). Deletions cut 5 bases from V and 2 bases from J, with 10 bases between. The length of the CDR3 is 13 residues. The DNA for the CDR3 is TGTGCCAGCAGCAGGGACACCACCTACGAGCAGTACTTC. It codes for CASSRDTTYEQYF.

This rearrangement joins TRBV4-1 to TRBJ1-4; tentatively, D is TRBD1 (5 bases). The germline V gene encodes CDR1 MGHRA and CDR2 YSYEKL. V lost 0 bases and J 7 bases, leaving 15 bases between the germline ends. This CDR3 spans 16 amino acids. Here the CDR3 reads CASSQDPWTRGEKLFF. CDR3 nucleotide sequence: TGCGCCAGCAGCCAAGATCCCTGGACAAGGGGTGAAAAACTGTTTTTT.

The chain carries TRBV6-5 and TRBJ1-2; D remains ambiguous. The CDR3 has 14 residues. Deletions cut 6 bases from V and 5 bases from J, with 16 bases between. Germline V gives CDR1 MNHEY, CDR2 SVGAGI. The DNA for the CDR3 is TGTGCCAGCAGCCCCGCAGAGGGCGGGTATGGCTACACCTTC. Its translation is CASSPAEGGYGYTF.

The rearrangement uses TRBV2 and TRBJ2-5, with 7 positions matching TRBD2. The assigned J gene may be wrong: the sequence end matches TRBJ2-7 better. Germline V gene sequence: CDR1 SNHLY, CDR2 FYNNEI. The CDR3 runs 16 residues. The chain's CDR3 is CASSLNSGSSSYEQYF. As DNA, the CDR3 is TGTGCCAGCAGTTTAAATAGCGGGTCTAGCTCCTACGAGCAGTACTTC.

The chain combines TRBV7-2 with TRBJ2-1, with 9 nucleotides matching TRBD1. This CDR3 contains 14 residues. Trimming removed 6 bases from V and 8 bases from J; junction bases left unmatched: 8. Germline V gives CDR1 SGHTA, CDR2 FQGNSA. The CDR3 region is CASSLQGASDEQFF. The CDR3, as DNA: TGTGCCAGCAGTCTACAGGGGGCTAGCGATGAGCAGTTCTTC.

The J gene is TRBJ2-5, the V gene TRBV27; possibly TRBD1 for D (7 bases). The CDR3 is 14 residues long. V lost 2 bases to trimming and J lost 5 bases, with 12 bases between them. Germline CDR1 MNHEY, CDR2 SMNVEV (reference sequence). This CDR3 reads CASSLNPGGETQYF. In nucleotides, the CDR3 is TGTGCCAGCAGTTTAAACCCAGGGGGGGAGACCCAGTACTTC.

This rearrangement joins TRBV19 to TRBJ2-7; 7 nucleotides match TRBD1. The CDR3 runs to 16 residues. Germline CDR1 reads LNHDA; CDR2 reads SQIVND (reference sequence). J lost 3 bases, V lost 6 bases, and 14 bases had no gene match. The CDR3, as DNA: TGTGCCAGTAGACCAAGTACCGGGACAGCCCACTACGAGCAGTACTTC. It encodes CASRPSTGTAHYEQYF.

The rearrangement uses TRBV7-9 and TRBJ2-1; 11 positions match TRBD2. The V and J ends lost 1 base and 13 bases, in that order; junction bases with no gene match: 3. Germline CDR1 and CDR2: SEHNR and FQNEAQ (reference sequence). The CDR3 extends over 13 amino acids. The CDR3 DNA is TGTGCCAGCAGCTTAGACACTAGCGGGAGACAGTTCTTC. Translated: CASSLDTSGRQFF.

CDR3 sequence: CASSKLGGGGEQFF. In nucleotides, the CDR3 is TGTGCCAGCAGCAAATTGGGCGGCGGGGGTGAGCAGTTCTTC. The rearrangement joins TRBV11-2 to TRBJ2-1, with 7 bases that match TRBD2. This CDR3 is 14 amino acids long. V was pared by 5 bases and J by 9 bases, with 10 bases of the junction left unmatched. CDR1 and CDR2 (germline): SGHAT, FQNNGV.

This clone was seen only once. V usage is TRBV21-1 and J usage is TRBJ1-2; the DNA was not compared with TRBD1, the D call given in the table. TRBV21-1 is described as a pseudogene. This CDR3 is built from 12 residues. CDR3 amino acids: CASSNHNYGYTF. CDR3 nucleotide sequence: TGTGCCAGCAGCAACCATAACTATGGCTACACCTTC.

This clone was picked up one time. The chain employs TRBV11-3 and TRBJ2-1; TRBD1 agrees at 12 bases. Germline V gene data show CDR1 as SGHNT and CDR2 as YENEEA. Unmatched junction bases numbered 11, after V lost 5 bases and J lost 9 bases. The CDR3 runs 16 residues. CDR3 residues: CASSPRPGQGAIEQFF. The CDR3 coding sequence is TGTGCCAGCAGCCCCCGGCCGGGACAGGGGGCGATTGAGCAGTTCTTC.

This clone was counted a few times. V gene TRBV28 combines with J gene TRBJ2-5, with TRBD1 matching over 7 bases. The germline V gene encodes CDR1 MDHEN and CDR2 SYDVKM. This CDR3 contains 15 residues. Trimming took 7 bases from V and 1 from J; bases not matched to a gene: 9. CDR3 nucleotide sequence: TGTGCCAGCACTCATTGGGACAGTAGCCAAGAGACCCAGTACTTC. It yields the protein CASTHWDSSQETQYF.

This chain joins TRBV2 and TRBJ2-3; D uncertain. This CDR3 comprises 13 residues. Germline V gene data show CDR1 as SNHLY and CDR2 as FYNNEI. Trimming took 6 bases from V and 2 from J, leaving 9 bases between them. Here the CDR3 DNA reads TGTGCCAGCAGCGGTACCACCACAGATACGCAGTATTTT. This codes for CASSGTTTDTQYF.

The genes are TRBV5-4 and TRBJ1-4; D uncertain. V lost 1 base, J lost 8 bases, and 12 bases lay in between. The CDR3 contains 14 residues. Germline CDR1 is SGHNT and CDR2 is YYREEE (reference sequence). DNA of the CDR3: TGTGCCAGCAGCTTGATGGGTGAGAGGGAAAAACTGTTTTTT. Translating gives CASSLMGEREKLFF.

The chain is built from TRBV7-2 and TRBJ1-6; TRBD1 aligns across 7 bases. The V segment lost 3 bases and the J segment 6 bases; nucleotides outside the gene matches: 11. This CDR3 has 17 amino acids. Germline CDR1 SGHTA, CDR2 FQGNSA. The CDR3: CASSFNQQGKTNSPLHF. The CDR3 DNA reads TGTGCCAGCAGCTTCAATCAACAGGGGAAGACTAATTCACCCCTCCACTTT.

Remarks on this clone: Other DNA sequences within the sample encode an identical CDR3. V is TRBV7-9 and J is TRBJ2-2, with D hard to call. Trimming took 5 bases from V and 1 from J, leaving 2 bases between them. The length of the CDR3 is 12 residues. CDR1 SEHNR and CDR2 FQNEAQ come from the germline V gene (reference sequence). CDR3 sequence: CASSLNTGELFF. Written as DNA, the CDR3 is TGTGCCAGCAGCCTGAACACCGGGGAGCTGTTTTTT.